This entry lists 21 T cell receptor beta chains sequenced from one sample in a study of T cell responses to AZD1222 COVID-19 vaccine. TCRdb's table, derived via immunoSEQ multiplex PCR, lists solely in-frame clones and lacks some. The sample has some 160,000 clones, about nine tenths seen once. This material consisted of peripheral blood, taken on day 0 of AZD1222 vaccination. These receptors originate from an adult in good health.

The genes are TRBV7-2 and TRBJ2-7; 8 positions agree with TRBD2. CDR1 is SGHTA and CDR2 is FQGNSA in the germline V gene. The ends lost 5 bases at V and 4 bases at J; junction bases unmatched: 10. CDR3 length: 15 residues. The CDR3 region is CASSLDRGGTYEQYF. In nucleotides, the CDR3 is TGTGCCAGCAGCCTAGACCGGGGGGGCACTTACGAGCAGTACTTC.

The chain joins TRBV19 to TRBJ1-1; no clear D gene. This CDR3 region has 12 residues. The germline V gene encodes CDR1 LNHDA and CDR2 SQIVND (reference sequence). V lost 3 bases to trimming and J lost 4 bases, with 6 bases between them. CDR3 sequence: CASSMGSTEAFF. As DNA, the CDR3 is TGTGCCAGTAGTATGGGGAGCACTGAAGCTTTCTTT.

This chain uses TRBV18 with TRBJ1-2, with D uncertain. The V and J ends lost 2 bases and 8 bases respectively, with 12 bases between them. In germline, CDR1 is KGHSH, CDR2 LQKENI. This CDR3 is built from 13 residues. The CDR3 protein is CASSPAGGLGYTF. Written as DNA, the CDR3 is TGTGCCAGCTCACCAGCTGGAGGGTTGGGCTACACCTTC.

J is TRBJ2-7 and V is TRBV27, with 9 bases aligning to TRBD2. This CDR3 has 14 amino acids. CDR1 MNHEY and CDR2 SMNVEV come from the germline V gene (reference sequence). J was trimmed by 4 bases and V by 3 bases; bases with no gene match: 4. In DNA, the CDR3 is TGTGCCAGCAGTTTTAGCGGGAGCGGGTACGAGCAGTACTTC. Translation gives CASSFSGSGYEQYF.

V and J are TRBV9 and TRBJ1-4; TRBD1 matches 7 bases. Germline CDR1 is SGDLS and CDR2 is YYNGEE. The V and J ends lost 4 bases and 15 bases, in that order; junction bases with no gene match: 12. CDR3 size: 13 residues. CDR3 sequence: CASSPGTVWPMFF. The DNA for the CDR3 is TGTGCCAGCAGCCCTGGGACAGTTTGGCCCATGTTTTTT.

V is TRBV5-5 and J is TRBJ2-7, with 7 bases lining up with TRBD1. This CDR3 spans 15 amino acids. The J segment lost 0 bases and the V segment lost 2 bases, leaving 5 bases of the junction unmatched. CDR1 is SGHKS, CDR2 YYEKEE, per germline (reference sequence). For the CDR3, the DNA is TGTGCCAGCAGCTTCACGACAGGGACCTCCTACGAGCAGTACTTC. Translating it yields CASSFTTGTSYEQYF. Full variable domain (rest looked up from reference TRBV5-5 and TRBJ2-7): DAGVTQSPTHLIKTRGQQVTLRCSPISGHKSVSWYQQVLGQGPQFIFQYYEKEERGRGNFPDRFSARQFPNYSSELNVNALLLGDSALYLCASSFTTGTSYEQYFGPGTRLTVT.

The chain carries TRBV28 and TRBJ1-2; possibly TRBD1 for D (5 bases). CDR3 length: 13 amino acids. The germline CDR1 and CDR2 sequences are MDHEN and SYDVKM. V gave up 5 bases and J gave up 4 bases, with 11 bases separating them. CDR3 in amino acids: CASSPPGLYGYTF. DNA of the CDR3: TGTGCCAGCAGTCCGCCGGGGCTCTATGGCTACACCTTC.

This chain links TRBV14 with TRBJ2-1; D gene uncertain. V shed 0 bases and J shed 9 bases, with 12 bases lying between them. Germline CDR1 SGHDN, CDR2 FVKESK. CDR3 length: 14 amino acids. The CDR3 DNA follows: TGTGCCAGCAGCCAAGATCTTGGGGTTATTGAGCAGTTCTTC. The encoded protein is CASSQDLGVIEQFF.

Here the CDR3 DNA reads TGTGCCAGCAGCCCCTTTCAGGGTTACGAGCAGTACTTC. This sequence encodes CASSPFQGYEQYF. The V and J genes are TRBV3-1 (or the pseudogene TRBV3-2) and TRBJ2-7; maybe TRBD1 (5 bases). The CDR3 is made up of 13 amino acids. Germline V lookup: CDR1 LGHDT, CDR2 YNNKEL (reference sequence). The V end lost 4 bases, the J end lost 4 bases, and 11 bases lay between the germline ends.

The CDR3 DNA reads as TGTGCCACCAGCAGAGTAGGGGGGCTTGGTCCTGGAAACACCATATATTTT. It is translated as CATSRVGGLGPGNTIYF. The rearrangement joins TRBV15 to TRBJ1-3, with D perhaps matching TRBD1 (6 bases). V lost 1 base and J lost 2, with 15 bases in between. CDR1 is LNHNV and CDR2 is YYDKDF in the germline V gene (reference sequence). The CDR3 sequence is 17 residues long. Together with reference TRBV15 and TRBJ1-3, the CDR3 gives the full variable domain: DAMVIQNPRYQVTQFGKPVTLSCSQTLNHNVMYWYQQKSSQAPKLLFHYYDKDFNNEADTPDNFQSRRPNTSFCFLDIRSPGLGDTAMYLCATSRVGGLGPGNTIYFGEGSWLTVV.

The V gene is TRBV14, the J gene TRBJ1-3; TRBD1 matches 9 bases. The CDR3 runs 18 residues. Germline CDR1 is SGHDN and CDR2 is FVKESK. J gave up 4 bases and V 3 bases, and 13 bases lay outside the gene matches. This chain's CDR3 is CASSHGTGHVLTGNTIYF. The CDR3, as DNA: TGTGCCAGCAGCCATGGGACAGGGCATGTTCTCACGGGAAACACCATATATTTT.

The rearrangement joins TRBV6-5 to TRBJ1-1; D gene ambiguous. Trimming took 7 bases from V and 4 from J, leaving 10 bases between them. Germline lookup yields CDR1 MNHEY and CDR2 SVGAGI. The CDR3 spans 12 residues. DNA for the CDR3: TGTGCCAGCACTCAGGTATCCACTGAAGCTTTCTTT. Translating gives CASTQVSTEAFF.

The chain links TRBV19 to TRBJ1-6; TRBD1 matches 11 bases. The J segment lost 9 bases and the V segment lost 11 bases, leaving 15 bases of the junction unmatched. The germline CDR1 and CDR2 sequences are LNHDA and SQIVND (reference sequence). The CDR3 sequence is 16 residues long. In DNA, the CDR3 is TGTGCCTCCCGAGGACAGGGGGCCAGCGCCGGTTCACCCCTCCACTTT. Encoded protein: CASRGQGASAGSPLHF.

This chain connects TRBV7-2 to TRBJ2-1, with D tentatively TRBD1 or TRBD2 (6 bases each). Germline V gene sequence: CDR1 SGHTA, CDR2 FQGNSA. The length of the CDR3 is 16 residues. V lost 1 base to trimming and J lost 6 bases, with 16 bases between them. The CDR3 bases are TGTGCCAGCAGCTTAGTTCCCACGGGGGCCCTCAATGAGCAGTTCTTC. Translated, it gives CASSLVPTGALNEQFF.

This chain joins TRBV10-2 and TRBJ1-1; the D gene is possibly TRBD1 (6 bases). The V gene's germline CDR1 is WSHSY and CDR2 SAAADI. Trimming shortened V by 3 bases and J by 7 bases, and 15 bases separated the two germline ends. CDR3 length: 14 residues. Here the CDR3 reads CASSDPTGRGEAFF. CDR3 nucleotide sequence: TGCGCCAGCAGTGATCCGACAGGACGGGGTGAAGCTTTCTTT.

The J gene is TRBJ2-2, the V gene TRBV3-1 (or the pseudogene TRBV3-2); D is uncertain. V lost 5 bases and J 2 bases, leaving 9 bases between the germline ends. The germline V gene has CDR1 LGHDT and CDR2 YNNKEL (reference sequence). There are 14 residues in the CDR3. The CDR3 DNA is TGTGCCAGCAGCTCCCCGGGCAACACCGGGGAGCTGTTTTTT. Translation: CASSSPGNTGELFF.

The CDR3 nucleotides read TGCAGCGTTGGGGGACAGGGAAACACCATATATTTT. Translating gives CSVGGQGNTIYF. The rearrangement links TRBV29-1 to TRBJ1-3, with TRBD1 identical over 7 bases. CDR1 and CDR2 from the germline V gene are SQVTM and ANQGSEA. There are 12 residues in the CDR3. Germline trimming cut 4 bases from V and 4 bases from J; bases unmatched to any gene: 1. The variable domain in full, with the rest retrieved from reference TRBV29-1 and TRBJ1-3, is SAVISQKPSRDICQRGTSLTIQCQVDSQVTMMFWYRQQPGQSLTLIATANQGSEATYESGFVIDKFPISRPNLTFSTLTVSNMSPEDSSIYLCSVGGQGNTIYFGEGSWLTVV.

The chain is built from TRBV18 and TRBJ2-2; D is unclear. Looked up from germline, CDR1 is KGHSH and CDR2 is LQKENI. Trimming left V 3 bases short and J 4 bases short, with 12 bases between. The CDR3 contains 15 residues. The CDR3 here is CASSPRIDATGELFF. Written as DNA, the CDR3 is TGTGCCAGCTCACCTCGCATAGACGCCACCGGGGAGCTGTTTTTT.

The chain combines TRBV2 with TRBJ2-7, with D perhaps matching TRBD1 (9 bases). Germline-derived CDR1 and CDR2 are SNHLY and FYNNEI. Trimming pared 4 bases from V and 4 bases from J, leaving 23 bases between. This CDR3 region has 17 residues. The CDR3 nucleotides are TGTGCCAGCAGTGGTCCCGGGACAGGGACTAGGAGTTACGAGCAGTACTTC. Its translation is CASSGPGTGTRSYEQYF.

In DNA form, the CDR3 reads TGTGCCAGCAGCCCCTCGGGACGGACCACCAACTACGAGCAGTACTTC. It encodes CASSPSGRTTNYEQYF. This rearrangement joins TRBV28 to TRBJ2-7; D might be TRBD1 or TRBD2, each matching 5 bases. CDR3 length: 16 residues. Per the germline V gene, CDR1 is MDHEN and CDR2 is SYDVKM. V dropped 6 bases and J dropped 3 bases, with 21 bases sitting between them.

The chain joins TRBV19 to TRBJ1-5, with TRBD1 matching 8 bases. CDR3 length: 16 residues. Unmatched junction bases numbered 9, after V lost 7 bases and J lost 1 base. Germline CDR1 and CDR2: LNHDA and SQIVND (reference sequence). CDR3 residues: CASIGQGGRSNQPQHF. For the CDR3, the DNA is TGTGCCAGTATAGGACAGGGAGGCCGGAGCAATCAGCCCCAGCATTTT.